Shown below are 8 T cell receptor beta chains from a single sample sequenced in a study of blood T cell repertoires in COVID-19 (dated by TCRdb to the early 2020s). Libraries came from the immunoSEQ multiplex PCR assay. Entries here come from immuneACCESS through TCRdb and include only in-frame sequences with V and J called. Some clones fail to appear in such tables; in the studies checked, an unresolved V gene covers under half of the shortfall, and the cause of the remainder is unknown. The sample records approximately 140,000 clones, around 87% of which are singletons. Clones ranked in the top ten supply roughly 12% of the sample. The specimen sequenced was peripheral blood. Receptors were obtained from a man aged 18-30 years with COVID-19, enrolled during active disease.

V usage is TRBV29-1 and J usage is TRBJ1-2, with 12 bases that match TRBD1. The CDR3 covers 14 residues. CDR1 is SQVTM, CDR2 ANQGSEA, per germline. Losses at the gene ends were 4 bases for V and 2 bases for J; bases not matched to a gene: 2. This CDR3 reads CSVGGTGGNYGYTF. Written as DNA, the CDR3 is TGCAGCGTTGGCGGGACAGGGGGCAACTATGGCTACACCTTC.

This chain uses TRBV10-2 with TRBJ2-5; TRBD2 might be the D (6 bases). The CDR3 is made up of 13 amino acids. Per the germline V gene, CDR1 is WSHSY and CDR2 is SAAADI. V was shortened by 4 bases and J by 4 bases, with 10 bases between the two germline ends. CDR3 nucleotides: TGCGCCAGCAGTGGGGGGGACGGAGAGACCCAGTACTTC. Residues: CASSGGDGETQYF.

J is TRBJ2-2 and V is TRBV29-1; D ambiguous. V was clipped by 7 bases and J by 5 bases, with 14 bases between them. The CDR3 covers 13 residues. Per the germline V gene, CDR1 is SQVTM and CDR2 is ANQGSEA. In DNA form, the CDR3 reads TGCAGCGCCGACCAGACTCAAACCGGGGAGCTGTTTTTT. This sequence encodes CSADQTQTGELFF.

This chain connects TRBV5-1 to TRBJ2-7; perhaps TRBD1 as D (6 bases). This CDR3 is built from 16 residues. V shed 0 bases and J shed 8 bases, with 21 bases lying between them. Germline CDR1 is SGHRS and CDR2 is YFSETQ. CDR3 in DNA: TGCGCCAGCAGCTTGGCCCCTGGGACATCCGAAGTCAAGCAGTACTTC. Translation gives CASSLAPGTSEVKQYF.

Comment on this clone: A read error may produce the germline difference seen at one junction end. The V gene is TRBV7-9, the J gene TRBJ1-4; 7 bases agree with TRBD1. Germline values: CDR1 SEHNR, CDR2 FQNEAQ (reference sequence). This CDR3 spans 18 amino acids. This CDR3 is CASSLAVGGTELNEKLLF. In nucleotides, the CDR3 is TGTGCCAGCAGCTTAGCGGTGGGCGGGACAGAACTCAATGAAAAACTGCTTTTT.

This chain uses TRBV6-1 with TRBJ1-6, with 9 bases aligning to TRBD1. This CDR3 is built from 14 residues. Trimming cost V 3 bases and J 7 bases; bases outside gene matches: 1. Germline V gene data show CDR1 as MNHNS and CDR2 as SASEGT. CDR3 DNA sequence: TGTGCCAGCAGTGATGGACAGGGGAATTCACCCCTCCACTTT. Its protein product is CASSDGQGNSPLHF.

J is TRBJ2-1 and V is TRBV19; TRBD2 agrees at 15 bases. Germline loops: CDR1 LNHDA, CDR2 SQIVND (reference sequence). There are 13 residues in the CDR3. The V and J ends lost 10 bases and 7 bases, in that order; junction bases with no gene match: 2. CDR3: CATGLAGGNEQFF. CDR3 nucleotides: TGTGCCACAGGACTAGCGGGAGGGAATGAGCAGTTCTTC.

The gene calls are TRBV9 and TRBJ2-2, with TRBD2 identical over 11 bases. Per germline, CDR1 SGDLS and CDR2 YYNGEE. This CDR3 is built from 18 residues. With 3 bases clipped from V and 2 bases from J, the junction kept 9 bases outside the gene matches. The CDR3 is CASSEVDSGRANTGELFF. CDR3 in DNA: TGTGCCAGCAGCGAGGTAGATAGCGGGAGGGCCAACACCGGGGAGCTGTTTTTT.